The 20 T cell receptor beta chains presented below share a single source sample, sequenced in a study of blood T cells in healthy people across ages. The second PCR ran about 7 to 12 cycles with a sample-barcoded 5' primer and J-beta primers. TCRdb processed the 5' RACE reads anew with MiXCR; each CDR3 protein has one entry. The data contain 790,000 or so distinct CDR3 sequences, roughly three fifths of them singletons. Specimen: blood. These receptors all stem from a man aged 40-50 years in good health.

The gene calls are TRBV29-1 and TRBJ2-1, with TRBD1 matching over 8 bases. V gave up 7 bases and J gave up 7 bases; unmatched junction bases: 9. This CDR3 contains 13 residues. Germline-derived CDR1 and CDR2 are SQVTM and ANQGSEA. As DNA, the CDR3 is TGCAGCGGAAACGCAGGGGGCTTTAATGAGCAGTTCTTC. Its protein is CSGNAGGFNEQFF.

This chain links TRBV20-1 with TRBJ2-5; 7 bases map to TRBD1. The CDR3 loop spans 14 amino acids. Per the germline V gene, CDR1 is DFQATT and CDR2 is SNEGSKA (reference sequence). J gave up 0 bases and V 5 bases, and 6 bases lay outside the gene matches. CDR3 sequence: CSAYPQGYQETQYF. In nucleotides, the CDR3 is TGCAGTGCTTATCCACAGGGGTACCAAGAGACCCAGTACTTC.

The chain recombines TRBV2 with TRBJ1-1; maybe TRBD1 (6 bases). The germline V and J ends were trimmed by 10 bases and 0 bases, with 12 bases remaining between them. The CDR3 length is 13 residues. CDR1 and CDR2 from the germline V gene are SNHLY and FYNNEI. CDR3 amino acids: CATLRGMNTEAFF. The CDR3 DNA reads as TGTGCCACACTAAGGGGGATGAACACTGAAGCTTTCTTT.

DNA of the CDR3: TGTGCCAGCAGCTGGGGGAAAAACATTCAGTACTTC. Protein sequence: CASSWGKNIQYF. This sequence joins TRBV7-9 and TRBJ2-4; either TRBD1 or TRBD2 may fit D (5 bases each). The CDR3 has 12 residues. The germline V gene encodes CDR1 SEHNR and CDR2 FQNEAQ (reference sequence). V lost 4 bases to trimming and J lost 4 bases, with 5 bases between them. Filled out from reference TRBV7-9 and TRBJ2-4, the complete variable domain reads DTGVSQNPRHKITKRGQNVTFRCDPISEHNRLYWYRQTLGQGPEFLTYFQNEAQLEKSRLLSDRFSAERPKGSFSTLEIQRTEQGDSAMYLCASSWGKNIQYFGAGTRLSVL.

The V and J genes are TRBV6-1 and TRBJ2-2; D assignment may be TRBD1 or TRBD2 (5 bases each). V was pared by 7 bases and J by 6 bases, with 12 bases between. This CDR3 is built from 13 residues. Per the germline V gene, CDR1 is MNHNS and CDR2 is SASEGT. This CDR3 is CASKGSSPGELFF. The CDR3 bases are TGTGCCAGCAAGGGGTCTAGCCCCGGGGAGCTGTTTTTT.

This clonotype appeared a single time. The chain uses TRBV15 and TRBJ1-2; possible D gene TRBD1, 5 bases. Trimming pared 0 bases from V and 2 bases from J, leaving 10 bases between. The CDR3 totals 15 residues. CDR1 and CDR2 from the germline V gene are LNHNV and YYDKDF (reference sequence). The CDR3 sequence is CATSRDWDGNYGYTF. Written as DNA, the CDR3 is TGTGCCACCAGCAGAGATTGGGACGGAAACTATGGCTACACCTTC.

This clonotype came up once. The V call is TRBV12-3 or TRBV12-4, the J call TRBJ1-1; 8 bases fit TRBD1. The V gene end was trimmed by 5 bases and the J gene end by 14 bases; junction bases not matched to a gene: 19. This CDR3 spans 15 amino acids. CDR3 loop: CASSTGTGGPLIFFF. As DNA, the CDR3 is TGTGCCAGCAGTACGGGGACAGGAGGCCCCTTGATCTTCTTCTTT.

This clonotype was observed a handful of times. This rearrangement joins TRBV6-2 or TRBV6-3 to TRBJ2-1; perhaps TRBD2 as D (5 bases). The CDR3 spans 13 residues. V lost 4 bases and J lost 4, with 8 bases in between. Germline loops: CDR1 MNHEY, CDR2 SVGEGT. The chain's CDR3 is CASSSGLYNEQFF. In DNA form, the CDR3 reads TGTGCCAGCAGTTCGGGATTGTACAATGAGCAGTTCTTC.

The rearrangement links TRBV5-8 to TRBJ1-5, with D possibly matching TRBD1 (5 bases). Deletions cut 4 bases from V and 4 bases from J, with 12 bases between. The CDR3 extends over 14 amino acids. CDR1 is SGHTS, CDR2 YDEGEE, per germline. The chain's CDR3 is CASSPRWGNQPQHF. The CDR3 coding sequence is TGTGCCAGCAGCCCCCGGTGGGGGAATCAGCCCCAGCATTTT. Full variable domain (rest looked up from reference TRBV5-8 and TRBJ1-5): EAGVTQSPTHLIKTRGQQATLRCSPISGHTSVYWYQQALGLGLQFLLWYDEGEERNRGNFPPRFSGRQFPNYSSELNVNALELEDSALYLCASSPRWGNQPQHFGDGTRLSIL.

This chain connects TRBV3-1 to TRBJ2-7; D uncertain. Germline CDR1 and CDR2: LGHDT and YNNKEL (reference sequence). The CDR3 sequence is 15 residues long. V lost 4 bases, J lost 0 bases, and 13 bases lay in between. The CDR3 sequence: CASSPILRSSYEQYF. Here the CDR3 DNA reads TGTGCCAGCAGCCCTATACTAAGGAGCTCCTACGAGCAGTACTTC.

This clonotype has at least ten counts. The chain joins TRBV12-3 or TRBV12-4 to TRBJ2-7; 10 nucleotides line up with TRBD2. CDR3 length: 14 amino acids. V was clipped by 8 bases and J by 1 base; unmatched bases: 5. The CDR3 here is CASSLAGPSYEQYF. Here the CDR3 DNA reads TGTGCCAGCTCACTAGCGGGGCCTTCCTACGAGCAGTACTTC.

CDR3 amino acids: CATSSSRETQYF. DNA for the CDR3: TGTGCCACCAGCAGTAGTAGGGAGACCCAGTACTTC. The J gene is TRBJ2-5, the V gene TRBV15; D call uncertain. The length of the CDR3 is 12 residues. In germline, CDR1 is LNHNV, CDR2 YYDKDF (reference sequence). Trimming left V 3 bases short and J 5 bases short, with 7 bases between. Looking up the rest from reference TRBV15 and TRBJ2-5 gives the full variable domain: DAMVIQNPRYQVTQFGKPVTLSCSQTLNHNVMYWYQQKSSQAPKLLFHYYDKDFNNEADTPDNFQSRRPNTSFCFLDIRSPGLGDTAMYLCATSSSRETQYFGPGTRLLVL.

The chain links TRBV27 to TRBJ2-3; TRBD1 matches 9 bases. V shed 4 bases and J 3 bases; nucleotides not matched to a gene: 17. The CDR3 extends over 19 amino acids. Germline values: CDR1 MNHEY, CDR2 SMNVEV (reference sequence). CDR3 protein: CASSSWRTGGVMGTDTQYF. In DNA, the CDR3 is TGTGCCAGCAGTTCGTGGCGCACAGGGGGCGTCATGGGGACAGATACGCAGTATTTT.

This clonotype was seen only once. The rearrangement uses TRBV20-1 and TRBJ2-3, with D maybe TRBD2 (7 bases). The CDR3 has 15 residues. V was clipped by 0 bases and J by 1 base, with 11 bases between them. Germline lookup yields CDR1 DFQATT and CDR2 SNEGSKA (reference sequence). CDR3 in amino acids: CSARDAGAGTDTQYF. In nucleotides, the CDR3 is TGCAGTGCTAGAGATGCGGGGGCTGGCACAGATACGCAGTATTTT.

CDR3 in DNA: TGCAGTGCCATGGGACAAGGGGAGACCCAGTACTTC. It is translated as CSAMGQGETQYF. The chain recombines TRBV20-1 with TRBJ2-5, with a weak D call TRBD1 (6 bases). Per the germline V gene, CDR1 is DFQATT and CDR2 is SNEGSKA (reference sequence). The CDR3 is made up of 12 amino acids. V was pared by 6 bases and J by 5 bases, with 13 bases between.

The sample holds a few counts of this clonotype. The chain is built from TRBV20-1 and TRBJ1-2, with 8 positions matching TRBD1. V gave up 0 bases and J gave up 6 bases; unmatched junction bases: 9. Looked up from germline, CDR1 is DFQATT and CDR2 is SNEGSKA (reference sequence). CDR3 length equals 15 residues. CDR3 in DNA: TGCAGTGCTAGAGATCCCGGGACAGGACGGAATGGCTACACCTTC. It encodes CSARDPGTGRNGYTF.

This clonotype was counted ten times or more. This chain connects TRBV29-1 to TRBJ2-5; TRBD2 aligns across 10 bases. The CDR3 contains 14 residues. Trimming took 3 bases from V and 2 from J; bases not matched to a gene: 3. Germline CDR1 and CDR2: SQVTM and ANQGSEA. Here the CDR3 reads CSVDTSGAQETQYF. DNA of the CDR3: TGCAGCGTTGATACTAGCGGGGCACAAGAGACCCAGTACTTC.

This chain joins TRBV25-1 and TRBJ1-2, with TRBD1 matching 7 bases. The CDR3 is made up of 14 amino acids. After removal of 3 bases from V and 4 bases from J, the junction contained 5 bases not matched to a gene. Germline V gene lookup returns CDR1 MGHDK and CDR2 SYGVNS. Here the CDR3 DNA reads TGTGCCAGCAGTGAGCCGGGACAGCTCTATGGCTACACCTTC. Translated, it gives CASSEPGQLYGYTF.

The V call is TRBV24-1, the J call TRBJ2-1; D is unclear. The CDR3 length is 16 residues. V dropped 4 bases and J dropped 5 bases, with 17 bases sitting between them. CDR1 KGHDR and CDR2 SFDVKD come from the germline V gene. The CDR3 nucleotides are TGTGCCACCAGTGACTCGCACGGGTTTCGGAACAATGAGCAGTTCTTC. Translating it yields CATSDSHGFRNNEQFF.

The V gene is TRBV5-5, the J gene TRBJ2-7; D not certain. The V gene lost 0 bases and the J gene lost 2 bases, with 12 bases spanning the gap. CDR1 and CDR2 from the germline V gene are SGHKS and YYEKEE (reference sequence). CDR3 length: 15 residues. The CDR3 coding sequence is TGTGCCAGCAGCTTGGTTCGGCTTAGCCCCTACGAGCAGTACTTC. It specifies CASSLVRLSPYEQYF.